This T cell receptor (beta chain) was recorded in a study of vaccination and CD4 T cells after COVID-19. In germline, CDR1 is DFQATT, CDR2 SNEGSKA (reference sequence). The CDR3 length is 14 residues. V lost 0 bases and J lost 4, with 10 bases in between. TCRdb reprocessed the PCR reads via MiXCR and lists one record per CDR3 protein. The sample holds about 18,000 distinct CDR3 sequences; around two thirds are singletons and the top ten take approximately 1%. The sample consisted of CD4+ T cells from blood, taken before SARS-CoV-2 vaccination. The gene calls are TRBV20-1 and TRBJ2-4, with D perhaps assigned TRBD1 or TRBD2 (5 bases each). This receptor was identified in a human donor who had recovered from COVID-19. This CDR3 reads CSARDWDGKNIQYF. CDR3 bases: TGCAGTGCTAGAGATTGGGACGGTAAAAACATTCAGTACTTC.